These 8 T cell receptor delta chains were all obtained from the same sample, sequenced in a study of in vitro expanded adult blood gammadelta T cells. Treatment defined: AbnobaViscum Pini, a non-fermented European mistletoe (Viscum album, pine host) extract drug, 900 to 1,000 ug/mL. After expansion, live CD3+ TCRgammadelta+ Vgamma9+ Vdelta2+ T cells were FACS-sorted. PBMC were pulsed for one day with approximately 930 ug/mL AbnobaViscum P, then washed three times. Cultures were expanded for roughly 15 days, with IL-2 added every 3 to 4 days. The antigens these receptors bind are not known. TCRdb ran CATT on the 5' RACE reads. The sample lists some 700 delta-chain clones, approximately 35% occurring once. The input for sequencing was gamma-delta T cells from peripheral blood expanded in culture, taken from an in vitro culture stimulated with Abnoba P. These receptors were taken from an adult in good health.

For this clone: This probably arose from a read error, given a far larger clone one base away. The same CDR3 also results from other DNA sequences found in this sample. This chain joins TRDV2 and TRDJ1; 10 nucleotides match TRDD3. With 2 bases clipped from V and 5 bases from J, the junction kept 7 bases outside the gene matches. The CDR3 is made up of 15 amino acids. Germline CDR1 GEAIGNYY, CDR2 EKD. This CDR3 is CACDKLGDTSDKLIF. CDR3 coding DNA: TGTGCCTGTGACAAGTTGGGGGATACTTCAGATAAACTCATCTTT.

The chain is built from TRDV2 and TRDJ1; TRDD3 matches at 12 bases. Losses at the gene ends were 5 bases for V and 4 bases for J; bases not matched to a gene: 22. The germline gives CDR1 GEAIGNYY, CDR2 EKD. This CDR3 is built from 20 residues. The CDR3 sequence is CACAPLSVPGGYGVDDKLIF. The DNA of the CDR3 is TGTGCCTGTGCCCCCCTCAGCGTACCTGGGGGATACGGCGTCGACGATAAACTCATCTTT.

About this clone: Relative to the germline gene, one junction end is altered; a read error may explain this. Distinct nucleotide sequences in the sample also encode this CDR3. The chain is built from TRDV2 and TRDJ3; 7 positions match TRDD3. The CDR3 totals 18 residues. Germline CDR1 reads GEAIGNYY; CDR2 reads EKD. The CDR3 nucleotides are TGTGCCTGTGACACCGTACTGGGGATGTCCTGGGACACTCGACAGATGTTTTTC. It is translated as CACDTVLGMSWDTRQMFF.

This clone was seen a few times. A read error is the likely source, as a far larger clone sits one nucleotide away. This CDR3 is also generated by other DNA sequences in the sample. The chain uses TRDV2 and TRDJ3; tentative D call: TRDD3 (5 bases). CDR1 and CDR2 (germline): GEAIGNYY, EKD. This CDR3 has 15 amino acids. CDR3 nucleotide sequence: TGTGCCTGTGACCCGATGGGCTGGGACACTCGACAGATGTTTTTC. It yields the protein CACDPMGWDTRQMFF.

A note on this clone: It is likely a read error: a sequence one base away is far more abundant. The chain recombines TRDV2 with TRDJ1, with 7 nucleotides matching TRDD3. Germline trimming cut 0 bases from V and 4 bases from J; bases unmatched to any gene: 16. CDR1 and CDR2 from the germline V gene are GEAIGNYY and EKD. The CDR3 consists of 18 residues. CDR3 region: CACDTVGGLRDTGDKLIF. The CDR3 region has the DNA TGTGCCTGTGACACCGTTGGAGGCTTGAGGGATACCGGCGATAAACTCATCTTT.

Concerning this clone: It is likely a read error: a sequence one base away is far more abundant. This chain joins TRDV2 and TRDJ2, with TRDD3 matching 13 bases. CDR3 length: 17 amino acids. V shed 3 bases, J shed 12 bases, and the junction held 15 bases outside the gene matches. CDR1 GEAIGNYY and CDR2 EKD come from the germline V gene. The CDR3 DNA is TGTGCCTGTGACCCCCTCATACTGGGGGATACGCGGGATAAACTCTTCTTT. Translating gives CACDPLILGDTRDKLFF.

With regard to this clone: It differs at one base from a far larger clone, so likely a read error. This sample includes further DNA sequences coding for the same CDR3. The chain carries TRDV2 and TRDJ3, with a tentative D call TRDD3 (5 bases). The CDR3 contains 15 residues. The V gene's germline CDR1 is GEAIGNYY and CDR2 EKD. As DNA, the CDR3 is TGTGCCTGTGACCCGATGGGCTGGGACACCCGCCAGATGTTTTTC. Its translation: CACDPMGWDTRQMFF.

With regard to this clone: This may arise from a read error, as a much more abundant clone is one base away. The same CDR3 is also encoded by other DNA sequences in this sample. The gene calls are TRDV2 and TRDJ1; 7 nucleotides line up with TRDD3. Germline CDR1 is GEAIGNYY and CDR2 is EKD. The CDR3 covers 17 residues. Trimming took 0 bases from V and 5 from J; bases not matched to a gene: 14. The DNA of the CDR3 is TGTGCCTGTGACACCGTAAGTGGGGGAGACGTCACTGATAAACTCATCTTT. Translating gives CACDTVSGGDVTDKLIF.